The T cell receptor beta chain described here comes from a study of shared clonotypes between healthy human individuals. On the study more broadly: Researchers assigned three CD4 naive, three CD4 memory, two CD8 naive and one CD8 memory plate to each donor.

Positively selected for CCR7, the CD45RO-negative cells used as naive CD8 cells excluded terminally differentiated effector memory CD45RA+ cells. All of the donors resided in Nashville, Tennessee, and each was a Caucasian adult. Study-level findings and limits: Clonotype sharing among donors likely depends on sequencing depth. Compared with clonotypes that all four donors shared, non-shared clonotypes had lower generation probabilities.

A remark on this clone: Its antigen remains unknown.

The CDR3 loop spans 17 amino acids. Germline CDR1 and CDR2: SNHLY and FYNNEI. V was pared by 3 bases and J by 1 base, with 16 bases between. Produced via immunoSEQ multiplex PCR; TCRdb's table is partial and in-frame only. The sample has about 2.2 million clones, just under 95% seen once. This chain joins TRBV2 and TRBJ2-1; TRBD1 might be the D (6 bases). This TCR derives from a man aged 18 to 30 in good health. Some clones in this sample may be carry-over from other donors' samples. Sequencing was performed on naive CD8+ T cells from PBMCs. The CDR3 here is CASSDVSGQRSYNEQFF. CDR3 sequence (DNA): TGTGCCAGCAGTGATGTTTCAGGACAGAGATCCTACAATGAGCAGTTCTTC.